These 18 T cell receptor beta chains originate from one sample sequenced in a study of cytomegalovirus exposure and HLA in healthy donors. TCRdb keeps only in-frame clones here, not all; method: immunoSEQ multiplex PCR. This table holds some 84,000 clones, just over 90% found once. Sequencing input: PBMCs. The receptors come from a man younger than 45 in good health and CMV-seronegative.

This clone was seen only once. The rearrangement links TRBV2 to TRBJ2-7; 9 positions match TRBD1. The CDR3 covers 13 residues. Trimming removed 9 bases from V and 2 bases from J; junction bases left unmatched: 5. Germline CDR1 SNHLY, CDR2 FYNNEI. Here the CDR3 DNA reads TGTGCCAGTGGACAGGGGAAGCCCTACGAGCAGTACTTC. Its protein product is CASGQGKPYEQYF.

The chain is built from TRBV7-2 and TRBJ1-2; D gene uncertain. The CDR3 is 13 amino acids. Trimming removed 1 base at V and 3 bases at J, with 6 bases between. Germline V gene sequence: CDR1 SGHTA, CDR2 FQGNSA. The CDR3 nucleotides read TGTGCCAGCAGCTTAGAGAGGTACTATGGCTACACCTTC. It is translated as CASSLERYYGYTF.

V gene TRBV2 combines with J gene TRBJ2-3, with D possibly TRBD2 on 6 matching bases. V gave up 0 bases and J gave up 3 bases, with 13 bases separating them. Per germline, CDR1 SNHLY and CDR2 FYNNEI. CDR3 size: 16 residues. The CDR3 bases are TGTGCCAGCAGTGAAGCGCCTCGGCGGGATACAGATACGCAGTATTTT. Its translation is CASSEAPRRDTDTQYF.

The gene calls are TRBV7-2 and TRBJ1-6; no firm D call. This CDR3 contains 20 residues. Trimming removed 0 bases from V and 0 bases from J, with 18 bases in between. The germline V gene encodes CDR1 SGHTA and CDR2 FQGNSA. In DNA form, the CDR3 reads TGTGCCAGCAGCTTAGCGCTTCCAGATAGGAGGCTCTCCTATAATTCACCCCTCCACTTT. Amino acid sequence: CASSLALPDRRLSYNSPLHF.

V is TRBV5-1 and J is TRBJ1-2, with TRBD1 matching 7 bases. CDR1 is SGHRS, CDR2 YFSETQ, per germline. J was trimmed by 6 bases and V by 3 bases; bases with no gene match: 8. The length of the CDR3 is 14 residues. Here the CDR3 DNA reads TGCGCCAGCAGCTCTACAGGGGACTTGCATGGCTACACCTTC. Amino acid sequence: CASSSTGDLHGYTF.

The rearrangement links TRBV5-1 to TRBJ1-4; D is possibly TRBD1 (6 bases). CDR1 and CDR2 (germline): SGHRS, YFSETQ. The CDR3 contains 15 residues. Trimming removed 4 bases at V and 6 bases at J, with 16 bases between. The CDR3 DNA sequence: TGCGCCAGCAGCCCGACACAGGGTTACGATGAAAAACTGTTTTTT. Protein sequence: CASSPTQGYDEKLFF.

This clone was observed a handful of times. This chain links TRBV27 with TRBJ2-7, with 7 bases lining up with TRBD1. V shed 6 bases, J shed 2 bases, and the junction held 7 bases outside the gene matches. Germline CDR1 is MNHEY and CDR2 is SMNVEV (reference sequence). The CDR3 is 14 amino acids. DNA for the CDR3: TGTGCCAGCAGGCGCCCGGGACAGACCTACGAGCAGTACTTC. This codes for CASRRPGQTYEQYF.

This chain uses TRBV5-5 with TRBJ1-1; D unresolved. The V end lost 1 base, the J end lost 3 bases, and 7 bases lay between the germline ends. The germline V gene has CDR1 SGHKS and CDR2 YYEKEE (reference sequence). The CDR3 consists of 13 residues. CDR3 residues: CASSLLQYTEAFF. CDR3 bases: TGTGCCAGCAGCTTGTTACAATACACTGAAGCTTTCTTT.

As for this clone: The junction shows a germline mismatch at one end, possibly a read error. V gene TRBV7-7 combines with J gene TRBJ2-2; D might be TRBD2 (5 bases). CDR1 is SSHAT and CDR2 is FNYEAQ in the germline V gene (reference sequence). This CDR3 region has 14 residues. The CDR3 sequence is CASSMGVSTGELFF. The CDR3 DNA is TGTGCTAGCAGCATGGGAGTCTCTACCGGGGAGCTGTTTTTT.

The chain joins TRBV2 to TRBJ1-2; the match to TRBD1 covers 8 bases. This CDR3 region has 15 residues. From germline, CDR1 is SNHLY and CDR2 FYNNEI. Trimming at V came to 2 bases and at J to 7 bases, leaving 9 bases not matched to a gene. This chain's CDR3 is CASSERQGAAPGYTF. The CDR3 DNA is TGTGCCAGCAGTGAAAGGCAGGGGGCGGCCCCTGGCTACACCTTC.

This chain links TRBV7-9 with TRBJ2-7, with 14 bases matching TRBD2. The CDR3 has 15 amino acids. Germline V gene data show CDR1 as SEHNR and CDR2 as FQNEAQ (reference sequence). J lost 3 bases, V lost 5 bases, and 3 bases had no gene match. In DNA form, the CDR3 reads TGTGCCAGCAGCGAAGGACTAGCGGGAGGCTACGAGCAGTACTTC. Its translation is CASSEGLAGGYEQYF.

J is TRBJ1-5 and V is TRBV29-1, with TRBD1 matching over 9 bases. In germline, CDR1 is SQVTM, CDR2 ANQGSEA. The trim removed 6 bases at V and 4 bases at J, leaving 4 bases unmatched. This CDR3 contains 13 residues. The chain's CDR3 is CSVRQGGNQPQHF. The CDR3 nucleotides read TGCAGCGTACGACAGGGGGGAAATCAGCCCCAGCATTTT.

The count of this clone is one. The CDR3 reads CASSRGQGFSEAFF. The CDR3 nucleotides are TGTGCCAGTAGTAGAGGACAGGGGTTTTCTGAAGCTTTCTTT. The V call is TRBV19, the J call TRBJ1-1; 9 bases line up with TRBD1. Germline values: CDR1 LNHDA, CDR2 SQIVND (reference sequence). The CDR3 is made up of 14 amino acids. With 4 bases clipped from V and 6 bases from J, the junction kept 6 bases outside the gene matches.

The chain recombines TRBV19 with TRBJ2-5; TRBD1 is a possible D gene (6 bases). The CDR3 has 12 residues. V lost 10 bases and J 2 bases, leaving 11 bases between the germline ends. Germline V CDR1 and CDR2: LNHDA, SQIVND (reference sequence). CDR3 bases: TGTGCCACGCGACAGGCGCAAGAGACCCAGTACTTC. It yields the protein CATRQAQETQYF. The whole variable domain, filled in from reference TRBV19 and TRBJ2-5, reads DGGITQSPKYLFRKEGQNVTLSCEQNLNHDAMYWYRQDPGQGLRLIYYSQIVNDFQKGDIAEGYSVSREKKESFPLTVTSAQKNPTAFYLCATRQAQETQYFGPGTRLLVL.

The rearrangement links TRBV6-5 to TRBJ2-4; possibly TRBD2 for D (5 bases). V lost 2 bases to trimming and J lost 1 base, with 6 bases between them. CDR1 is MNHEY, CDR2 SVGAGI, per germline. CDR3 length: 14 residues. DNA of the CDR3: TGTGCCAGCAGTTACCCGGGGGCCAAAAACATTCAGTACTTC. Translation gives CASSYPGAKNIQYF.

The genes are TRBV5-4 and TRBJ1-1; tentative D call: TRBD1 (6 bases). Per germline, CDR1 SGHNT and CDR2 YYREEE (reference sequence). V lost 3 bases to trimming and J lost 6 bases, with 15 bases between them. This CDR3 spans 14 amino acids. CDR3 DNA sequence: TGTGCCAGCAGCTCGGTAAGGGGGATCGCTGAAGCTTTCTTT. Protein sequence: CASSSVRGIAEAFF.

This clone was observed a handful of times. V and J are TRBV6-5 and TRBJ2-5; 12 bases align to TRBD1. This CDR3 is 15 amino acids long. Germline CDR1 reads MNHEY; CDR2 reads SVGAGI. The trim removed 5 bases at V and 5 bases at J, leaving 6 bases unmatched. CDR3 sequence (DNA): TGTGCCAGCAGTCCCGGGACAGGGGGCGTCGAGACCCAGTACTTC. Translated: CASSPGTGGVETQYF.

The chain uses TRBV2 and TRBJ2-1; possible D gene TRBD1, 5 bases. Trimming pared 7 bases from V and 2 bases from J, leaving 12 bases between. This CDR3 comprises 14 residues. CDR1 SNHLY and CDR2 FYNNEI come from the germline V gene. The CDR3 here is CASNAQGTYNEQFF. CDR3 DNA: TGTGCCAGCAACGCGCAGGGTACCTACAATGAGCAGTTCTTC.